This T cell receptor (beta chain) was found in a study of cytomegalovirus exposure and HLA in healthy donors. Study-level background: Previous work identified roughly 120 million unique TCR beta sequences from around 200 million T cells. Study outcomes and limitations: Being productive about 87% or about 30% of the time was typical of most TCR beta V segments in an earlier analysis.

On this clone: Its specificity is not known.

PCR amplification relied on 60 Vbeta primers (plus 13 Jbeta primers). The table came from immunoSEQ multiplex PCR; TCRdb's copy has only in-frame clones and leaves some out. The sample totals about 160,000 clones. V lost 5 bases, J lost 7 bases, and 13 bases stayed unmatched. The length of the CDR3 is 15 residues. The germline CDR1 and CDR2 sequences are SQVTM and ANQGSEA. The material sequenced was PBMCs. The chain carries TRBV29-1 and TRBJ2-7, with 11 bases fitting TRBD2. This clonotype was sampled from a man aged 30-40 years in good health and CMV-seronegative. DNA of the CDR3: TGCAGCGTTTCCCCGACTAGCGGGGCCTTCGGGGAGCAGTACTTC. Translated: CSVSPTSGAFGEQYF.